The rows below give T cell receptor beta chains drawn from one sample of a study of OX40 agonist ivuxolimab in advanced cancers. Method: immunoSEQ multiplex PCR; TCRdb's copy keeps in-frame clones and lacks some. Altogether approximately 68,000 clones are present, 91% being singletons, with the ten largest covering around 1%. Source: CD4+ or CD8+ T cells sorted from blood, taken in a trial of the OX40 agonist ivuxolimab. All receptors derive from an adult with an advanced solid tumor such as melanoma, head and neck, liver or kidney cancer. Each CDR3 is given with its conserved first and last residue.

j_call | v_call | cdr3_aa
TRBJ2-3 | TRBV30 | CAWSTGLAGTDTQYF
TRBJ2-3 | TRBV11-2 | CASKSPGLAGVGQYF
TRBJ2-7 | TRBV9 | CASSPHRREQYF
TRBJ2-1 | TRBV18 | CASSSGQGYNEQFF
TRBJ1-4 | TRBV2 | CASSYGPISFF
TRBJ2-7 | TRBV6-1 | CASSAGTAREQYF
TRBJ1-2 | TRBV19 | CASTFPGLYGYTF
TRBJ2-1 | TRBV7-8 | CASSLALLAGLRSSYNEQFF
TRBJ2-1 | TRBV10-3 | CATSPSGRARRSYNEQFF
TRBJ1-6 | TRBV4-1 | CASSQGVGQMNSPLHF
TRBJ1-4 | TRBV5-1 | CASSPGQFATNEKLFF
TRBJ1-1 | TRBV11-2 | CASSLTGGTEAFF
TRBJ2-7 | TRBV30 | CAWSVLAGAVQYF
TRBJ2-5 | TRBV2 | CASSESAGGRETQYF
TRBJ2-3 | TRBV9 | CASGPGSTDTQYF
TRBJ2-7 | TRBV11-2 | CASSLSSGTGAFEQYF
TRBJ1-2 | TRBV7-8 | CASSVFGINDGYTF
TRBJ1-2 | TRBV29-1 | CSVEDRTGSDGYTF
TRBJ1-3 | TRBV30 | CAWSETGSYSGNTIYF
TRBJ2-7 | TRBV7-2 | CASQAPSSIYEQYF
TRBJ2-3 | TRBV10-1 | CASSESGEGPQYF
TRBJ2-1 | TRBV18 | CASSPIAGVEQFF
TRBJ1-1 | TRBV10-1 | CASSEQRTGGTEAFF
TRBJ1-1 | TRBV6-1 | CASSEGRATEAFF
TRBJ1-1 | TRBV18 | CASSTGGLNTEAFF
TRBJ2-1 | TRBV6-1 | CASSEEPPAAYNEQFF
TRBJ2-3 | TRBV29-1 | CSVREMVNTQYF
TRBJ2-6 | TRBV19 | CASSITRQGISGANVLTF